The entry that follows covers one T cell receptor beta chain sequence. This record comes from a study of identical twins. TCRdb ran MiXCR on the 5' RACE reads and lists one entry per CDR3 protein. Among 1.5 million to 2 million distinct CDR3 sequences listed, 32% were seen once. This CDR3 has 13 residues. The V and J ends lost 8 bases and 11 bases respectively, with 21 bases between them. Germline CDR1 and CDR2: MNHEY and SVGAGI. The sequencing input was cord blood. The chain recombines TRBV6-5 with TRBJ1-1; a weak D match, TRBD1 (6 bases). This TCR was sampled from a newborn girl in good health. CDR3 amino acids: CASGTGQDMSAFF. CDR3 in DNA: TGTGCCAGCGGTACGGGACAAGACATGAGTGCTTTCTTT.